This record covers a single TCR beta chain. Its antigen is not known. The data were obtained in a study of Ad26.COV2.S vaccination and SARS-CoV-2 variants. Overall study: Enrolled in COV1001, the donor was in the Ad26.COV2.S trial arm, which received the vaccine. Doses of Ad26.COV2.S were injected into muscle once or twice, 56 days apart.

Treatment here: around 19 received Ad26.COV2.S at low or high dose, single or two shots; roughly 5 received placebo; per-sample allocation not given. At day 63 after the first vaccine or placebo injection, samples were drawn. In Boston, an adult donor aged 18-55 years took part. J was trimmed by 3 bases and V by 3 bases; bases with no gene match: 10. This CDR3 comprises 17 residues. CDR1 is LNHDA, CDR2 SQIVND, per germline (reference sequence). Study observations and caveats: Measures of TCR breadth and depth may have fallen short of total T cell responses.

Here immunoSEQ multiplex PCR was the method, and the copy in TCRdb shows in-frame clones only, minus some. The sample holds about 350,000 clones, about 85% seen once. The V and J genes are TRBV19 and TRBJ2-1, with TRBD1 identical over 8 bases. This material consisted of peripheral blood, taken in a trial of Ad26.COV2.S vaccine versus placebo. The sequence was obtained from a person aged 18-65 years who received the Ad26.COV2.S COVID-19 vaccine or a placebo. The CDR3 loop is CASSMRLVGTGYNEQFF. The CDR3 DNA reads as TGTGCCAGTAGTATGCGGCTCGTCGGGACAGGCTACAATGAGCAGTTCTTC.